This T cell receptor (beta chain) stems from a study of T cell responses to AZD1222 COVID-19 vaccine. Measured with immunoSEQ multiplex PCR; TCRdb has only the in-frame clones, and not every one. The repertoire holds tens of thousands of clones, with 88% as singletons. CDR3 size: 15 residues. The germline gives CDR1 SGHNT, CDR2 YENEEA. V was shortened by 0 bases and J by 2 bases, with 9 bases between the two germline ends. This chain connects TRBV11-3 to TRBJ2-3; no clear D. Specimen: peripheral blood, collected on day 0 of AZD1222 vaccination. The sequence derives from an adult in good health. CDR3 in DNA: TGTGCCAGCAGCTTAGAAGGCATACCCACAGATACGCAGTATTTT. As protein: CASSLEGIPTDTQYF.